This T cell receptor beta chain was identified in a study of blood T cell repertoires in COVID-19. For the study at large: Sample material is recorded as cDNA or gDNA derived from T cells, B-cell-depleted T cells, or PBMCs.

Using immunoSEQ multiplex PCR, the repertoire was profiled, and TCRdb retains in-frame clones only, with some absent. The table records under 70,000 clones, 70% to 90% of them present only once. CDR3 length: 14 residues. From germline, CDR1 is SNHLY and CDR2 FYNNEI. V lost 3 bases, J lost 5 bases, and 13 bases lay in between. J is TRBJ1-1 and V is TRBV2; TRBD1 might be the D (5 bases). The sample comprised peripheral blood. This TCR was sampled from a woman in her 70s with acute or convalescent COVID-19. The chain's CDR3 is CASSEGREGTEAFF. As DNA, the CDR3 is TGTGCCAGCAGTGAGGGCAGGGAGGGAACTGAAGCTTTCTTT.